The next 29 T cell receptor beta chains were all read from a single sample in a study of blood T cell repertoires in COVID-19. Measured with immunoSEQ multiplex PCR; TCRdb has only the in-frame clones, and not every one. The table records 60,000 to 85,000 clones, roughly nine tenths of them present only once. Sequencing input: peripheral blood. The receptor source for this set is a man aged 40-49 years with COVID-19, enrolled during active disease.

The V gene is TRBV24-1, the J gene TRBJ2-3; TRBD2 matches at 7 bases. Germline CDR1 is KGHDR and CDR2 is SFDVKD. The CDR3 is 14 amino acids. V dropped 1 base and J dropped 3; count of bases not matched to a gene: 0. The CDR3 bases are TGTGCCACCAGTGATTTCGGGGGGACAGATACGCAGTATTTT. It is translated as CATSDFGGTDTQYF.

The chain combines TRBV3-1 (or the pseudogene TRBV3-2) with TRBJ2-7; 9 nucleotides align to TRBD2. The germline V gene has CDR1 LGHDT and CDR2 YNNKEL (reference sequence). CDR3 length: 15 amino acids. J lost 11 bases, V lost 3 bases, and 14 bases had no gene match. In nucleotides, the CDR3 is TGTGCCAGCAGCCAGGGTTTTTCGGCGGGGGGGCCGGAGTACTTC. It translates to CASSQGFSAGGPEYF.

The rearrangement joins TRBV7-9 to TRBJ1-1, with 8 bases aligning to TRBD1. J was trimmed by 8 bases and V by 4 bases; bases with no gene match: 18. Germline CDR1 reads SEHNR; CDR2 reads FQNEAQ (reference sequence). The CDR3 consists of 17 residues. The CDR3 loop reads CASSSQSRGPLGMEAFF. The CDR3 nucleotides are TGTGCCAGCAGCTCACAATCCAGGGGGCCCCTCGGTATGGAAGCTTTCTTT.

Comments on this clone: A junction boundary mismatches the germline segment, possibly from a read error. The gene calls are TRBV9 and TRBJ1-6; no clear D. The CDR3 extends over 13 amino acids. Per germline, CDR1 SGDLS and CDR2 YYNGEE. The CDR3 protein is CASSVAYSSPLHF. CDR3 nucleotides: TGTGCCAGCAGCGTAGCTTATAGTTCACCCCTCCACTTT.

This chain links TRBV28 with TRBJ2-3, with 12 bases fitting TRBD2. Germline assignment: CDR1 MDHEN and CDR2 SYDVKM. The CDR3 has 16 amino acids. The junction had 10 bases not matched to a gene; V was cut back by 6 bases and J by 6 bases. This CDR3 is CASSRTSGGPPDTQYF. CDR3 coding DNA: TGTGCCAGCAGCCGAACTAGCGGGGGGCCACCGGATACGCAGTATTTT.

V gene TRBV9 combines with J gene TRBJ2-5; 8 nucleotides match TRBD2. Trimming removed 3 bases from V and 4 bases from J; junction bases left unmatched: 11. There are 16 residues in the CDR3. CDR1 and CDR2 (germline): SGDLS, YYNGEE. CDR3 DNA sequence: TGTGCCAGCAGCGAGCCGGAGCGGGGGTTTAGAGAGACCCAGTACTTC. Encoded protein: CASSEPERGFRETQYF.

This clone was observed a single time. The CDR3 reads CASSPSGGRQPQHF. The CDR3 DNA sequence: TGCGCCAGCAGCCCCTCGGGGGGAAGGCAGCCCCAGCATTTT. V gene TRBV5-1 combines with J gene TRBJ1-5; maybe TRBD1 (5 bases). The CDR3 consists of 14 residues. Between the trimmed V and J ends, which lost 4 bases and 7 bases, there was a span of 15 bases. In germline, CDR1 is SGHRS, CDR2 YFSETQ.

The chain carries TRBV9 and TRBJ1-2; a possible D gene is TRBD1 (5 bases). Trimming removed 4 bases at V and 4 bases at J, with 14 bases between. This CDR3 spans 14 amino acids. Germline V gene data show CDR1 as SGDLS and CDR2 as YYNGEE. The CDR3 region has the DNA TGTGCCAGCAGCTCCGAAAGGGGTGCCTATGGCTACACCTTC. Its translation: CASSSERGAYGYTF.

This clone was seen only once. The chain links TRBV3-1 (or the pseudogene TRBV3-2) to TRBJ2-1; TRBD2 matches at 14 bases. The length of the CDR3 is 15 residues. The germline CDR1 and CDR2 sequences are LGHDT and YNNKEL (reference sequence). Trimming cost V 4 bases and J 8 bases; bases outside gene matches: 4. The CDR3: CASSLGLAGGDEQFF. The CDR3 coding sequence is TGTGCCAGCAGCCTCGGACTAGCGGGGGGCGATGAGCAGTTCTTC.

A word on this clone: Other DNA sequences in this specimen translate into the identical CDR3. The V call is TRBV5-1, the J call TRBJ2-5, with D unresolved. This CDR3 is 14 amino acids long. Trimming removed 0 bases from V and 1 base from J, with 7 bases in between. The germline V gene has CDR1 SGHRS and CDR2 YFSETQ. CDR3 bases: TGCGCCAGCAGCTTGGGGCAGGCCCAAGAGACCCAGTACTTC. This codes for CASSLGQAQETQYF.

The chain employs TRBV5-6 and TRBJ1-1, with D possibly TRBD1 on 5 matching bases. Germline V lookup: CDR1 SGHDT, CDR2 YYEEEE. The CDR3 length is 15 residues. V lost 4 bases, J lost 1 base, and 14 bases lay in between. DNA for the CDR3: TGTGCCAGCAGCCCGGGGGTGCTCCCGAACACTGAAGCTTTCTTT. Translated: CASSPGVLPNTEAFF.

The V gene is TRBV6-5, the J gene TRBJ1-2; no clear D gene. V lost 0 bases, J lost 6 bases, and 17 bases lay in between. The CDR3 totals 16 residues. The germline gives CDR1 MNHEY, CDR2 SVGAGI. CDR3: CASSYSNPWRVDGYTF. The CDR3 DNA reads TGTGCCAGCAGTTACTCGAATCCATGGAGGGTAGATGGCTACACCTTC.

The chain links TRBV7-9 to TRBJ1-5; unclear D gene. The CDR3 is made up of 14 amino acids. In germline, CDR1 is SEHNR, CDR2 FQNEAQ (reference sequence). Trimming took 0 bases from V and 4 from J, leaving 7 bases between them. In DNA form, the CDR3 reads TGTGCCAGCAGCTTAGCGTTTAGTAATCAGCCCCAGCATTTT. It translates to CASSLAFSNQPQHF.

This chain connects TRBV3-1 (or the pseudogene TRBV3-2) to TRBJ1-2; no clear D. Germline loops: CDR1 LGHDT, CDR2 YNNKEL (reference sequence). The CDR3 spans 13 residues. Trimming stripped 4 bases from V and 5 bases from J, with 11 bases between. CDR3 coding DNA: TGTGCCAGCAGCCCCAACACCAATTATGGCTACACCTTC. Protein sequence: CASSPNTNYGYTF.

The J gene is TRBJ2-3, the V gene TRBV6-5; possible D gene TRBD2, 5 bases. The CDR3 spans 13 residues. CDR1 MNHEY and CDR2 SVGAGI come from the germline V gene. V lost 5 bases and J 6 bases, leaving 12 bases between the germline ends. The CDR3 here is CASSKEVGDTQYF. The CDR3 nucleotides read TGTGCCAGCAGTAAGGAGGTGGGGGATACGCAGTATTTT.

This chain joins TRBV4-1 and TRBJ1-2; 7 bases agree with TRBD1. V lost 5 bases and J lost 8; bases outside the gene matches: 8. Germline V CDR1 and CDR2: MGHRA, YSYEKL. The CDR3 has 13 residues. This CDR3 is CASSNRTGGGYTF. In DNA form, the CDR3 reads TGCGCCAGCAGCAACAGGACAGGCGGAGGCTACACCTTC.

The chain employs TRBV5-1 and TRBJ2-7; possible D gene TRBD1, 6 bases. This CDR3 has 14 amino acids. V lost 2 bases to trimming and J lost 4 bases, with 13 bases between them. Germline values: CDR1 SGHRS, CDR2 YFSETQ. The CDR3 region has the DNA TGCGCCAGCAGCTTACGCAGGGGATTGTACGAGCAGTACTTC. Its translation: CASSLRRGLYEQYF.

The V gene is TRBV6-6, the J gene TRBJ2-3; D is perhaps TRBD2 (6 bases). The CDR3 contains 14 residues. Germline lookup yields CDR1 MNHNY and CDR2 SVGAGI (reference sequence). Trimming took off 4 bases at V and 5 bases at J, with 13 bases between the two ends. The DNA for the CDR3 is TGTGCCAGCAGTTCCCGGGACTGGAAAGATACGCAGTATTTT. Its translation: CASSSRDWKDTQYF.

The V gene is TRBV9, the J gene TRBJ1-6; unclear D gene. Looked up from germline, CDR1 is SGDLS and CDR2 is YYNGEE. This CDR3 has 15 amino acids. The V end was cut by 0 bases, the J end by 5 bases, with 9 bases between. The CDR3 loop is CASSVDELDNSPLHF. CDR3 DNA sequence: TGTGCCAGCAGCGTAGACGAGTTAGATAATTCACCCCTCCACTTT.

The chain couples TRBV27 to TRBJ2-1, with a tentative D call TRBD2 (5 bases). CDR1 is MNHEY, CDR2 SMNVEV, per germline (reference sequence). The CDR3 consists of 15 residues. Trimming left V 3 bases short and J 2 bases short, with 11 bases between. CDR3 region: CASSFEGLPYNEQFF. Written as DNA, the CDR3 is TGTGCCAGCAGTTTTGAGGGTCTACCCTACAATGAGCAGTTCTTC.

The chain couples TRBV3-1 (or the pseudogene TRBV3-2) to TRBJ2-3, with D possibly TRBD2 on 6 matching bases. The germline V gene has CDR1 LGHDT and CDR2 YNNKEL (reference sequence). With 2 bases removed from V and 1 base from J, the gap between germline ends came to 10 bases. The CDR3 runs 15 residues. CDR3: CASSQPWGGTDTQYF. The CDR3 region has the DNA TGTGCCAGCAGCCAACCCTGGGGGGGCACAGATACGCAGTATTTT.

The J gene is TRBJ2-2, the V gene TRBV5-4; D may be TRBD1 (5 bases). The V gene's germline CDR1 is SGHNT and CDR2 YYREEE (reference sequence). The CDR3 totals 16 residues. Trimming cost V 0 bases and J 3 bases, with 12 bases left between them. The CDR3 loop reads CASSLARGADTGELFF. The CDR3 bases are TGTGCCAGCAGCTTGGCAAGGGGCGCGGACACCGGGGAGCTGTTTTTT.

This chain joins TRBV5-1 and TRBJ2-3; TRBD2 aligns across 11 bases. The CDR3 has 15 amino acids. The V gene's germline CDR1 is SGHRS and CDR2 YFSETQ. V was pared by 0 bases and J by 6 bases, with 3 bases of the junction left unmatched. Here the CDR3 reads CASSLVASGGDTQYF. For the CDR3, the DNA is TGCGCCAGCAGCTTGGTGGCTAGCGGGGGGGATACGCAGTATTTT. Based on the CDR3 plus reference TRBV5-1 and TRBJ2-3, the full variable domain is KAGVTQTPRYLIKTRGQQVTLSCSPISGHRSVSWYQQTPGQGLQFLFEYFSETQRNKGNFPGRFSGRQFSNSRSEMNVSTLELGDSALYLCASSLVASGGDTQYFGPGTRLTVL.

This chain connects TRBV18 to TRBJ1-6; 7 nucleotides match TRBD1. From germline, CDR1 is KGHSH and CDR2 LQKENI. Unmatched junction bases numbered 5, after V lost 5 bases and J lost 7 bases. The CDR3 length is 14 residues. In nucleotides, the CDR3 is TGTGCCAGCTCAACCGGGACAGAAAATTCACCCCTCCACTTT. The encoded protein is CASSTGTENSPLHF. The full variable domain, rest sourced from reference TRBV18 and TRBJ1-6, is NAGVMQNPRHLVRRRGQEARLRCSPMKGHSHVYWYRQLPEEGLKFMVYLQKENIIDESGMPKERFSAEFPKEGPSILRIQQVVRGDSAAYFCASSTGTENSPLHFGNGTRLTVT.

This clone was detected only once. The chain combines TRBV7-9 with TRBJ2-5; D might be TRBD2 (6 bases). This CDR3 is built from 15 residues. CDR1 and CDR2 (germline): SEHNR, FQNEAQ (reference sequence). The V end lost 2 bases, the J end lost 5 bases, and 15 bases lay between the germline ends. CDR3 DNA sequence: TGTGCCAGCAGCTTAAATAACGGGGGAGGCGAGACCCAGTACTTC. Translation gives CASSLNNGGGETQYF.

The chain combines TRBV4-2 with TRBJ1-2; no clear D. The V end lost 3 bases, the J end lost 8 bases, and 22 bases lay between the germline ends. This CDR3 has 16 residues. Germline V gene data show CDR1 as LGHNA and CDR2 as YNFKEQ. CDR3 in DNA: TGTGCCAGCAGCCAGGCCCGAGGGAACAGCCCCCAGGGCTACACCTTC. Amino acids: CASSQARGNSPQGYTF.

V is TRBV3-1 (or the pseudogene TRBV3-2) and J is TRBJ2-3; 7 bases fit TRBD2. This CDR3 comprises 16 residues. Trimming removed 3 bases from V and 3 bases from J; junction bases left unmatched: 9. Germline loops: CDR1 LGHDT, CDR2 YNNKEL (reference sequence). Here the CDR3 DNA reads TGTGCCAGCAGCCACTGGAGCGGGGTGCGTACAGATACGCAGTATTTT. This sequence encodes CASSHWSGVRTDTQYF.

The J gene is TRBJ1-5, the V gene TRBV28; maybe TRBD1 (6 bases). The CDR3 runs 15 residues. The germline gives CDR1 MDHEN, CDR2 SYDVKM. The V end was cut by 6 bases, the J end by 4 bases, with 16 bases between. The CDR3 protein is CASRSEGRGNQPQHF. In nucleotides, the CDR3 is TGTGCCAGCAGGTCTGAGGGGAGGGGGAATCAGCCCCAGCATTTT.

The chain uses TRBV19 and TRBJ1-5; D is undetermined. Trimming pared 6 bases from V and 3 bases from J, leaving 9 bases between. CDR3 length: 13 amino acids. CDR1 is LNHDA, CDR2 SQIVND, per germline (reference sequence). The CDR3 spells CASRGELNQPQHF. CDR3 nucleotide sequence: TGTGCCAGTAGGGGAGAGCTCAATCAGCCCCAGCATTTT.